This is a list of T cell receptor beta chains from one sample in a study of shared T cell receptors in the human thymus. Method: immunoSEQ multiplex PCR; TCRdb's copy keeps in-frame clones and lacks some. The sample shows some 720,000 clones, roughly 90% of them seen only once. A further study also used this sample, focusing on human thymus T cells.

The sequencing input was thymocytes. The source of these receptors is a boy less than two years old with a congenital heart defect. The CDR3 runs from the conserved cysteine through the conserved F or W. D genes are given only for firm matches. Clone size is not always given. Where it is, it says once, few, many or a class for expanded clones.

TRBV5-6	TRBD2	16	TRBJ2-7	.	CASSLDSGRFPYEQYF	TGTGCCAGCAGCTTGGACAGCGGGAGGTTTCCCTACGAGCAGTACTTC
TRBV5-6	.	14	TRBJ1-1	once	CASSWKTGLTEAFF	TGTGCCAGCAGCTGGAAGACAGGATTGACTGAAGCTTTCTTT
TRBV19	.	15	TRBJ2-7	.	CASSPSGGGGHEQYF	TGTGCCAGTAGTCCAAGTGGCGGTGGGGGCCACGAGCAGTACTTC
TRBV5-1	TRBD1	17	TRBJ1-1	few	CASSLGDRDRVWTEAFF	TGCGCCAGCAGCTTGGGAGACCGGGACAGGGTATGGACTGAAGCTTTCTTT
TRBV7-2	TRBD1	16	TRBJ2-1	.	CASSLALGTGGNEQFF	TGTGCCAGCAGCTTAGCCCTAGGTACAGGGGGCAATGAGCAGTTCTTC
TRBV7-2	TRBD2	19	TRBJ2-3	once	CASSLPNPLAGGGTDTQYF	TGTGCCAGCAGCTTACCGAACCCATTAGCGGGAGGCGGAACAGATACGCAGTATTTT
TRBV5-4	TRBD1	16	TRBJ2-2	.	CASSQTTGRDAGELFF	TGTGCCAGCAGCCAGACGACAGGGAGAGACGCCGGGGAGCTGTTTTTT
TRBV27	TRBD1	13	TRBJ2-7	.	CASKRDRVHEQYF	TGTGCCAGCAAAAGGGACAGGGTCCACGAGCAGTACTTC
TRBV11-2	.	14	TRBJ2-1	once	CASGVGGTYNEQFF	TGTGCCAGCGGGGTCGGCGGGACCTACAATGAGCAGTTCTTC
TRBV4-3	TRBD1	16	TRBJ1-3	once	CASSQVPGGLGNTIYF	TGCGCCAGCAGCCAAGTTCCAGGGGGCCTAGGAAACACCATATATTTT
TRBV18	.	15	TRBJ1-1	.	CASSPRGDLNTEAFF	TGTGCCAGCTCACCACGGGGGGACCTGAACACTGAAGCTTTCTTT
TRBV6-5	.	13	TRBJ1-2	.	CASTSRDIGGYTF	TGTGCCAGCACCTCCCGGGACATCGGGGGCTACACCTTC
TRBV28	.	14	TRBJ2-1	.	CASSLGGSYNEQFF	TGTGCCAGCAGTTTAGGGGGGTCCTACAATGAGCAGTTCTTC
TRBV4-1	.	16	TRBJ1-1	.	CASSQEREGHPGEAFF	TGCGCCAGCAGCCAAGAGAGGGAAGGGCATCCTGGTGAAGCTTTCTTT
TRBV30	TRBD2	16	TRBJ2-7	.	CAWSVHPGLVTYEQYF	TGTGCCTGGAGTGTACATCCGGGACTAGTAACCTACGAGCAGTACTTC
TRBV5-4	TRBD2	15	TRBJ2-1	.	CASGTTSGSYNEQFF	TGTGCCAGCGGAACGACTAGCGGATCCTACAATGAGCAGTTCTTC
TRBV5-1	.	13	TRBJ1-1	.	CASSLGVNTEAFF	TGCGCCAGCAGCTTGGGAGTGAACACTGAAGCTTTCTTT
TRBV25-1	.	14	TRBJ2-1	.	CASSPDRTYNEQFF	TGTGCCAGCAGTCCCGACAGGACCTACAATGAGCAGTTCTTC
TRBV27	TRBD2	17	TRBJ2-5	.	CASSPTGTSGSRETQYF	TGTGCCAGCAGTCCAACCGGGACTAGCGGGAGTCGGGAGACCCAGTACTTC
TRBV30	.	12	TRBJ1-2	.	CAWSSYGDGYTF	TGTGCCTGGAGTAGCTACGGGGATGGCTACACCTTC
TRBV28	.	17	TRBJ1-3	.	CASLRIGPPEGGNTIYF	TGTGCCAGCCTCCGGATCGGGCCGCCCGAGGGAGGAAACACCATATATTTT
TRBV7-9	.	13	TRBJ1-3	.	CASSRSSGNTIYF	TGTGCCAGCAGCCGCAGCTCTGGAAACACCATATATTTT